This is a list of T cell receptor beta chains from one sample in a study of T-cell reconstitution after alpha-beta-depleted transplantation in children. TCRdb analysed the PCR reads with MiXCR anew, one entry per CDR3 protein. Counted here are about 580,000 distinct CDR3 sequences, about 21% occurring once; the ten biggest clones make up roughly 14%. The source material was PBMCs, mostly from graft donor cells, sampled 360 days after TCRalphabeta/CD19-depleted stem cell transplant. These receptors all come from a boy less than two years old who had a stem cell transplant for acute myeloid leukemia, so the T cells may come from the graft donor. Both conserved end residues are part of each CDR3. D genes are given only for firm matches. Clone sizes are given selectively: once, few, many, or a class where the clone is expanded.

length: 14; J: TRBJ1-5; D: .; size: many; V: TRBV12-3/TRBV12-4; DNA: TGTGCCAGCAGTTTTTTGGTGATAGATCAGCCCCAGCATTTT; CDR3: CASSFLVIDQPQHF
length: 14; J: TRBJ2-7; D: .; size: many; V: TRBV27; DNA: TGTGCCAGCAGGAAGGAAACCAGCTCCTACGAGCAGTACTTC; CDR3: CASRKETSSYEQYF
length: 13; J: TRBJ2-3; D: .; size: few; V: TRBV5-6; DNA: TGTGCCAGCAGCTGCCCGGGAACAGATACGCAGTATTTT; CDR3: CASSCPGTDTQYF
length: 15; J: TRBJ2-7; D: TRBD1; size: .; V: TRBV5-5; DNA: TGTGCCAGCAGCTTGGGACAGGGGGCCTCCTACGAGCAGTACTTC; CDR3: CASSLGQGASYEQYF
length: 15; J: TRBJ2-3; D: TRBD1; size: many; V: TRBV4-3; DNA: TGCGCCAGCAGCCTCGGGACAGGGCGCGCAGATACGCAGTATTTT; CDR3: CASSLGTGRADTQYF
length: 15; J: TRBJ2-1; D: .; size: few; V: TRBV20-1; DNA: TGCAGTGCTAGAGATCGGAGGGGTTTCTACAATGAGCAGTTCTTC; CDR3: CSARDRRGFYNEQFF
length: 13; J: TRBJ2-1; D: .; size: .; V: TRBV5-1; DNA: TGCGCCAGCAGTTTCTGGTTCTACAATGAGCAGTTCTTC; CDR3: CASSFWFYNEQFF
length: 13; J: TRBJ2-2; D: .; size: few; V: TRBV7-3; DNA: TGTGCCAGCAGCTCCCACAGCACCGGGGAGCTGTTTTTT; CDR3: CASSSHSTGELFF
length: 14; J: TRBJ1-1; D: TRBD1; size: many; V: TRBV27; DNA: TGTGCCACAGCACCGGGACAGGGGGACACTGAAGCTTTCTTT; CDR3: CATAPGQGDTEAFF
length: 16; J: TRBJ2-3; D: .; size: few; V: TRBV20-1; DNA: TGCAGTGCTAGTGGGTTACCGGGGATTGGGACAGATACGCAGTATTTT; CDR3: CSASGLPGIGTDTQYF
length: 13; J: TRBJ1-2; D: .; size: many; V: TRBV5-1; DNA: TGCGCCAGCAGCGGGGGTCCGAACTATGGCTACACCTTC; CDR3: CASSGGPNYGYTF
length: 13; J: TRBJ1-4; D: .; size: many; V: TRBV20-1; DNA: TGCAGTGCTAAAGGGACTGGTAATGAAAAACTGTTTTTT; CDR3: CSAKGTGNEKLFF
length: 18; J: TRBJ2-6; D: TRBD1; size: many; V: TRBV5-5; DNA: TGTGCCAGCAGCGTGCACAGGGGGAAGGGCTCTGGGGCCAACGTCCTGACTTTC; CDR3: CASSVHRGKGSGANVLTF
length: 16; J: TRBJ2-1; D: .; size: .; V: TRBV7-2; DNA: TGTGCCAGCAGCTTAGTGGCTAGTTTGACTTACAATGAGCAGTTCTTC; CDR3: CASSLVASLTYNEQFF
length: 11; J: TRBJ2-7; D: .; size: many; V: TRBV29-1; DNA: TGCAGCGGCCTGAGCGGAAGCGAGCAGTACTTC; CDR3: CSGLSGSEQYF
length: 14; J: TRBJ2-2; D: .; size: .; V: TRBV11-3; DNA: TGTGCCAGCAGCCCGGGGTTCCCTTACGGGGAGCTGTTTTTT; CDR3: CASSPGFPYGELFF
length: 13; J: TRBJ2-1; D: .; size: .; V: TRBV4-3; DNA: TGCGCCAGCAGCCAATTTAAGTGGAATGAGCAGTTCTTC; CDR3: CASSQFKWNEQFF
length: 15; J: TRBJ2-6; D: .; size: .; V: TRBV6-1; DNA: TGTGCCAGCGCAGGTACCCCACCCGGGGCCAACGTCCTGACTTTC; CDR3: CASAGTPPGANVLTF
length: 12; J: TRBJ2-3; D: .; size: few; V: TRBV20-1; DNA: TGCAGTGCTAGTAGACAGTCAGATACGCAGTATTTT; CDR3: CSASRQSDTQYF
length: 16; J: TRBJ2-1; D: .; size: few; V: TRBV9; DNA: TGTGCCAGCAGCCCACAGCCGGAGTTGGTTTACAATGAGCAGTTCTTC; CDR3: CASSPQPELVYNEQFF
length: 14; J: TRBJ1-4; D: TRBD1; size: few; V: TRBV20-1; DNA: TGCAGTGCTATAGGGACAGCCGATAATGAAAAACTGTTTTTT; CDR3: CSAIGTADNEKLFF
length: 13; J: TRBJ1-1; D: .; size: .; V: TRBV7-8; DNA: TGTGCCAGCAGCCCGTCTAGGGGCACTGAAGCTTTCTTT; CDR3: CASSPSRGTEAFF
length: 15; J: TRBJ1-6; D: .; size: once; V: TRBV4-3; DNA: TGCGCCAGCAGCCTCGGCGGGGGGTTAAATTCACCCCTCCACTTT; CDR3: CASSLGGGLNSPLHF
length: 10; J: TRBJ2-1; D: .; size: .; V: TRBV29-1; DNA: TGCAGCGTTGTCGTGTATGAGCAGTTCTTC; CDR3: CSVVVYEQFF
length: 18; J: TRBJ2-5; D: TRBD2; size: .; V: TRBV18; DNA: TGTGCCAGCTCCCCAGGGACTAGCGGGGGAACATTACAAGAGACCCAGTACTTC; CDR3: CASSPGTSGGTLQETQYF
length: 13; J: TRBJ1-1; D: .; size: .; V: TRBV12-3/TRBV12-4; DNA: TGTGCCAGCAATTTGGGCCTTTCCACTGAAGCTTTCTTT; CDR3: CASNLGLSTEAFF
length: 13; J: TRBJ1-2; D: TRBD1; size: many; V: TRBV20-1; DNA: TGCAGTGCTAGGAACAGGGGGAACTATGGCTACACCTTC; CDR3: CSARNRGNYGYTF
length: 15; J: TRBJ2-1; D: TRBD1; size: .; V: TRBV19; DNA: TGTGCCAGTAGTCTCCGACAGGGGTCCCGCAATGAGCAGTTCTTC; CDR3: CASSLRQGSRNEQFF
length: 15; J: TRBJ2-1; D: TRBD1; size: many; V: TRBV15; DNA: TGTGCCACCAGCAGCGCCGGGACAGACCTCAGTGAGCAGTTCTTC; CDR3: CATSSAGTDLSEQFF
length: 16; J: TRBJ2-7; D: TRBD2; size: .; V: TRBV4-3; DNA: TGCGCCAGCAGCCAAGATCCTCGTAGCGGGCACTACGAGCAGTACTTC; CDR3: CASSQDPRSGHYEQYF
length: 14; J: TRBJ2-5; D: .; size: .; V: TRBV7-2; DNA: TGTGCCAGCAGCTTAAGGGGCGGTGAAGAGACCCAGTACTTC; CDR3: CASSLRGGEETQYF
length: 16; J: TRBJ2-3; D: .; size: .; V: TRBV12-3/TRBV12-4; DNA: TGTGCCAGCAGTTCGACCGGCCTCCCTGGGGCAGATACGCAGTATTTT; CDR3: CASSSTGLPGADTQYF
length: 12; J: TRBJ2-1; D: .; size: many; V: TRBV12-3/TRBV12-4; DNA: TGTGCCTCAGGGGGGCCCAACAATGAGCAGTTCTTC; CDR3: CASGGPNNEQFF